The 13 T cell receptor beta chains below come from one sample, sequenced in a study of tumor and adjacent non-tumor tissue in lung cancer. TCRbeta libraries were built with three rounds of nested PCR, modified from ARM-PCR. TCRdb recomputed calls from the multiplex PCR reads with MiXCR, one row per CDR3 protein. Of about 79,000 distinct CDR3 sequences listed, over 60% are singletons. No cell sorting was done before RNA was extracted from the tissue. The sequencing sample was made of lung tumor tissue. The source of these receptors is a woman in her 40s with non-small cell lung cancer.

This clonotype was seen once. This may come from a read error, since a much larger clone is one base off. CDR3 nucleotide sequence: TGTGCCAGGAGTTTCCGCTATCCGGGCGAGCAGTACTTC. It codes for CARSFRYPGEQYF. The V call is TRBV28, the J call TRBJ2-7; unclear D gene. The CDR3 runs 13 residues. Germline lookup yields CDR1 MDHEN and CDR2 SYDVKM.

On this clonotype: This may arise from a read error, as a much more abundant clone is one base away. V gene TRBV5-8 combines with J gene TRBJ2-7; weak D call: TRBD1 (6 bases). This CDR3 is built from 14 residues. The germline CDR1 and CDR2 sequences are SGHTS and YDEGEE. CDR3: CAISPRGATYEQYF. The CDR3 nucleotides read TGTGCCATCAGCCCCAGGGGCGCAACCTACGAGCAGTACTTC.

Regarding this clonotype: A read error may produce the germline difference seen at one junction end. The CDR3 sequence is CSVGTRDQPQHF. The CDR3 DNA follows: TGCAGCGTTGGAACAAGAGATCAGCCTCAGCATTTT. V gene TRBV29-1 combines with J gene TRBJ1-5; D unresolved. The germline CDR1 and CDR2 sequences are SQVTM and ANQGSEA. CDR3 length equals 12 residues.

Of note for this clonotype: The junction departs from germline at one end; a sequencing error may be responsible. The chain is built from TRBV6-5 and TRBJ1-4, with a tentative D call TRBD1 (6 bases). The CDR3 totals 15 residues. Germline loops: CDR1 MNHEY, CDR2 SVGAGI. Here the CDR3 reads CASSYTTGTNGKLVF. The CDR3 nucleotides are TGTGCCAGCAGTTACACGACAGGAACTAATGGAAAACTGGTTTTT.

The sample holds a few counts of this clonotype. The chain couples TRBV10-3 to TRBJ1-5, with D tentatively TRBD1 (5 bases). CDR1 and CDR2 from the germline V gene are ENHRY and SYGVKD. Deletions cut 3 bases from V and 2 bases from J, with 11 bases between. This CDR3 has 15 residues. CDR3: CAISDRASGNQPQHF. The CDR3 DNA sequence: TGTGCCATCAGTGACAGGGCAAGTGGCAATCAGCCCCAGCATTTT.

In regard to this clonotype: Compared with germline, one end of the junction differs, possibly owing to a read error. The V and J genes are TRBV12-3 or TRBV12-4 and TRBJ2-5, with D unclear. The CDR3 has 14 residues. The CDR3 DNA follows: TGTGCCAGCAGTTTGGAAAGAGTTCAAGGGACCCAGTACTTC. It translates to CASSLERVQGTQYF.

About this clonotype itself: Compared with germline, one end of the junction differs, possibly owing to a read error. The chain employs TRBV11-2 and TRBJ2-5; possibly TRBD2 for D (6 bases). CDR3 length: 15 residues. Germline V gene data show CDR1 as SGHAT and CDR2 as FQNNGV. In DNA form, the CDR3 reads TGTGCCAGCAGCCGGTCCACTAGCAGTCGGGAGACACAGTACTTC. It is translated as CASSRSTSSRETQYF.

The genes are TRBV6-1 and TRBJ1-6; 8 nucleotides agree with TRBD1. Trimming at V came to 10 bases and at J to 7 bases, leaving 9 bases not matched to a gene. In germline, CDR1 is MNHNS, CDR2 SASEGT. CDR3 length: 14 residues. In nucleotides, the CDR3 is TGTGCCAACAGACCCGGGACAGGAAATTCACCCCTCCACTTT. This translates into CANRPGTGNSPLHF.

As regards this clonotype: This may come from a read error, since a much larger clone is one base off. The J gene is TRBJ2-1, the V gene TRBV29-1, with D perhaps being TRBD1 or TRBD2 (5 bases each). V lost 2 bases and J 1 base, leaving 21 bases between the germline ends. Germline V gene data show CDR1 as SQVTM and CDR2 as ANQGSEA. The CDR3 consists of 18 residues. CDR3 in amino acids: CSVELVGVGVWSYNEQFF. The CDR3 coding sequence is TGCAGCGTTGAACTAGTGGGAGTAGGGGTATGGTCCTACAATGAGCAGTTCTTC.

Of note for this clonotype: A read error may produce the germline difference seen at one junction end. This rearrangement joins TRBV6-1 to TRBJ2-5, with no clear D. From germline, CDR1 is MNHNS and CDR2 SASEGT. The CDR3 has 14 residues. The CDR3 region has the DNA TGTACCAGCAGTGAAATGACGGATCGGGAGACCCAGTACTTC. Protein: CTSSEMTDRETQYF.

Notes on this clonotype: This may be a read error: a much more frequent sequence differs by one nucleotide. The chain carries TRBV7-8 and TRBJ1-2; 7 positions agree with TRBD1. CDR3 length equals 15 residues. The germline gives CDR1 SGHVS, CDR2 FQNEAQ. The chain's CDR3 is CASSLRAGGGYDYTF. The DNA for the CDR3 is TGTGCCAGCAGCTTAAGGGCAGGGGGGGGCTATGACTACACCTTC.

On this clonotype: One end of the junction fails to match germline, which may point to a read error. V usage is TRBV11-3 and J usage is TRBJ2-3; D is uncertain. The germline CDR1 and CDR2 sequences are SGHNT and YENEEA. The CDR3 consists of 13 residues. As DNA, the CDR3 is TGCGGCAGCAGCTTAATCCTCGCAGATATGCAGTATTTT. Amino acid sequence: CGSSLILADMQYF. The full variable domain, completed using reference TRBV11-3 and TRBJ2-3, is EAGVVQSPRYKIIEKKQPVAFWCNPISGHNTLYWYLQNLGQGPELLIRYENEEAVDDSQLPKDRFSAERLKGVDSTLKIQPAELGDSAVYLCGSSLILADMQYFGPGTRLTVL.

About this clonotype: A much larger clone sits a single nucleotide away, making a read error possible. This chain joins TRBV20-1 and TRBJ2-7, with 9 bases aligning to TRBD1. J was trimmed by 4 bases and V by 5 bases; bases with no gene match: 12. This CDR3 has 15 amino acids. Germline CDR1 is DFQATT and CDR2 is SNEGSKA (reference sequence). Here the CDR3 DNA reads TGCAGTGCTTGGTTCCCGGGACAGGGAGTATACGAGCAGTACTTC. It encodes CSAWFPGQGVYEQYF.